The 5 T cell receptor beta chains in this list originate from one sample, sequenced in a study of blood T cell repertoires in COVID-19 (dated by TCRdb to between 2020 and 2021). Library construction relied on the immunoSEQ multiplex PCR assay. Held by TCRdb, this immuneACCESS table contains in-frame sequences only and omits some clones. Under half of the omission traces to an unresolved V gene where checked; the cause of the rest is unknown. This sample lists 70,000 or so clones; around 80% were detected once. The ten largest make up 13% of the sample. The sequencing sample was made of peripheral blood. Receptors were obtained from a man in his forties or fifties with COVID-19, enrolled during active disease.

The chain combines TRBV4-3 with TRBJ1-2; 7 bases agree with TRBD1. With V trimmed by 4 bases and J by 6 bases, 11 bases remained unmatched. The CDR3 loop spans 15 amino acids. Per germline, CDR1 LGHNA and CDR2 YSLEER. The CDR3 sequence is CASSPGGSSPHGYTF. DNA for the CDR3: TGCGCCAGCAGCCCAGGGGGGAGCAGTCCACATGGCTACACCTTC.

This clone was observed a handful of times. V gene TRBV6-6 combines with J gene TRBJ1-5, with TRBD1 matching over 7 bases. The germline V gene has CDR1 MNHNY and CDR2 SVGAGI (reference sequence). This CDR3 contains 13 residues. After removal of 8 bases from V and 4 bases from J, the junction contained 5 bases not matched to a gene. CDR3 in DNA: TGTGCCAGCCACCCAGGGGGAAATCAGCCCCAGCATTTT. Amino acid sequence: CASHPGGNQPQHF.

In DNA, the CDR3 is TGTGCCAGCAACCCTGACAAAGGAAACACCATATATTTT. Protein product: CASNPDKGNTIYF. This chain connects TRBV7-9 to TRBJ1-3, with D unresolved. The CDR3 covers 13 residues. V was trimmed by 7 bases and J by 4 bases, leaving 11 bases between them. Germline assignment: CDR1 SEHNR and CDR2 FQNEAQ (reference sequence). The full variable domain, with the rest looked up from reference TRBV7-9 and TRBJ1-3, is DTGVSQNPRHKITKRGQNVTFRCDPISEHNRLYWYRQTLGQGPEFLTYFQNEAQLEKSRLLSDRFSAERPKGSFSTLEIQRTEQGDSAMYLCASNPDKGNTIYFGEGSWLTVV.

The V and J genes are TRBV30 and TRBJ2-1; D might be TRBD2 (6 bases). There are 16 residues in the CDR3. Germline CDR1 GTSNPN, CDR2 SVGIG (reference sequence). The V gene lost 3 bases and the J gene lost 6 bases, with 21 bases spanning the gap. In nucleotides, the CDR3 is TGTGCCTGGAGCAGTCTTAGGACTAACCGCGCCAATGAGCAGTTCTTC. Translated: CAWSSLRTNRANEQFF.

The chain links TRBV7-3 to TRBJ2-2, with TRBD2 as a possible D gene (5 bases). Per germline, CDR1 SGHTA and CDR2 FQGTGA. This CDR3 comprises 16 residues. V gave up 0 bases and J gave up 1 base, with 9 bases separating them. The CDR3 sequence is CASSLTFRGNTGELFF. The CDR3 DNA sequence: TGTGCCAGCAGCTTAACGTTTCGGGGGAACACCGGGGAGCTGTTTTTT.